The rows below give T cell receptor beta chains drawn from one sample of a study of vaccination and CD4 T cells after COVID-19. These TCRs' antigens remain unknown. TCRdb re-called the PCR reads with MiXCR, one entry per CDR3 protein. The repertoire consists of 10,000 or so distinct CDR3 sequences, with roughly 31% occurring once and the leading ten covering 15%. The specimen was CD4+ T cells from blood, cultured in vitro, collected after SARS-CoV-2 vaccination. These receptors were collected from a human donor who had recovered from COVID-19. CDR3s include the opening cysteine and the closing phenylalanine or tryptophan. Each record gives: J gene, clone size, D gene, V gene, CDR3 DNA, CDR3 protein. D genes are given only for firm matches. Clone size is stated in some rows and not others, as once, few, many or a class when expanded.

>TRBJ1-2|few|TRBD1|TRBV29-1
TGCAGCGTTGAAACAGGGGGCTATGGCTACACCTTC
CSVETGGYGYTF
>TRBJ1-5|-|-|TRBV20-1
TGCAGTGCTAGACCCACAGGGAACCAGCCCCAGCATTTT
CSARPTGNQPQHF
>TRBJ2-2|few|TRBD2|TRBV7-2
TGTGCCAGCAGCCTTGTGGGACTAGCGGCCGGGGAGCTGTTTTTT
CASSLVGLAAGELFF
>TRBJ2-7|few|TRBD2|TRBV27
TGTGCCAGCAGCCCCGGGAGGTACGGGTCCTACGAGCAGTACTTC
CASSPGRYGSYEQYF
>TRBJ2-3|few|-|TRBV6-1
TGTGCCAGCAGACGGGACCGCTACACAGATACGCAGTATTTT
CASRRDRYTDTQYF
>TRBJ2-2|few|-|TRBV5-4
TGTGCCAGCAGCCCGGTCGGCAGACCCGGGGAGCTGTTTTTT
CASSPVGRPGELFF
>TRBJ1-2|medium-sized|-|TRBV20-1
TGCAGTGCTAGAGGGGGGGGCAGCTATGGCTACACCTTC
CSARGGGSYGYTF
>TRBJ2-7|-|-|TRBV15
TGTGCCACCAGCAGGGAGAGCCTAAACTACGAGCAGTACTTC
CATSRESLNYEQYF
>TRBJ1-2|few|TRBD1|TRBV27
TGTGCCAGCAGTCCGACAGGGGTTTATGGCTACACCTTC
CASSPTGVYGYTF
>TRBJ2-7|-|TRBD2|TRBV20-1
TGCAGTGCTAATTTGGGGTTTTTCCGGGAGGGTCCACCCTACTCCTACGAGCAGTACTTC
CSANLGFFREGPPYSYEQYF
>TRBJ1-1|-|-|TRBV28
TGTGCCAGCAGTTTGTCGACCTGGCGGGCTTTCTTT
CASSLSTWRAFF
>TRBJ1-1|-|-|TRBV6-2/TRBV6-3
TGTGCCAGCAGTTATAGGGAGACTGAAGCTTTCTTT
CASSYRETEAFF
>TRBJ2-3|few|-|TRBV28
TGTGCCAGCAGTTTTTCCCGCAGTAGCACAGATACGCAGTATTTT
CASSFSRSSTDTQYF
>TRBJ2-5|-|-|TRBV14
TGTGCCAGCAGCCAAGACAACGGTTACGACCAAGAGACCCAGTACTTC
CASSQDNGYDQETQYF
>TRBJ1-6|few|-|TRBV20-1
TGCAGTGCTAAGAACACGCAGTCACCCCTCCACTTT
CSAKNTQSPLHF
>TRBJ2-3|medium-sized|-|TRBV5-8
TGTGCCAGCAGCCGGGGGCAGAAACACGCCTCTAGTACAGATACGCAGTATTTT
CASSRGQKHASSTDTQYF
>TRBJ2-2|-|TRBD2|TRBV7-3
TGTGCCAGCAGGAGACTAGCGGGAGTTACCGGGGAGCTGTTTTTT
CASRRLAGVTGELFF
>TRBJ1-5|-|TRBD1|TRBV18
TGTGCCAGCTCACCCGACAGGGGCAATCAGCCCCAGCATTTT
CASSPDRGNQPQHF
>TRBJ2-7|few|-|TRBV6-2/TRBV6-3
TGTGCCAGCAGTTATTCGGAGGGGCTAACCTACGAGCAGTACTTC
CASSYSEGLTYEQYF
>TRBJ2-3|few|-|TRBV5-1
TGCGCCAGCAGCTTCCAACTCGTAGGTACAGATACGCAGTATTTT
CASSFQLVGTDTQYF
>TRBJ1-5|-|-|TRBV7-2
TGTGCCAGCAGCTTAGAGGCGGCAGGAGTAACTCAGCCCCAGCATTTT
CASSLEAAGVTQPQHF
>TRBJ2-7|-|-|TRBV19
TGTGCCAGTAGTGGGGCACGTAGTCGGGAGCAGTACTTC
CASSGARSREQYF
>TRBJ2-2|-|-|TRBV15
TGTGCCACCAGCCAACAGGGAGGCACCGGGGAGCTGTTTTTT
CATSQQGGTGELFF
>TRBJ2-2|few|-|TRBV4-3
TGCGCCAGCAGCACGACTAGGGCCGGGGAGCTGTTTTTT
CASSTTRAGELFF
>TRBJ2-7|large|-|TRBV7-6
TGTGCCAGCAGCTTAGGGCTAGCCTACGAGCAGTACTTC
CASSLGLAYEQYF
>TRBJ1-2|medium-sized|TRBD1|TRBV7-9
TGTGCCAGCAGCCCCGGACAGGGGGTCAGGGGCTACACCTTC
CASSPGQGVRGYTF
>TRBJ2-7|few|-|TRBV7-2
TGTGCCAGCAGCTTAACGACAGACCTCTACGAGCAGTACTTC
CASSLTTDLYEQYF
>TRBJ2-7|-|-|TRBV19
TGTGCCAGTAGTATAGATCTAGCCTACGAGCAGTACTTC
CASSIDLAYEQYF
>TRBJ2-2|few|-|TRBV19
TGTGCCAGTAAGACCGGCACTACTCAAGGCAGGGAGCTGTTTTTT
CASKTGTTQGRELFF
>TRBJ1-2|-|TRBD1|TRBV10-3
TGTGCCATCAGTTGGGACAGGGGGTCTGGCTACACCTTC
CAISWDRGSGYTF
>TRBJ1-3|few|-|TRBV7-3
TGTGCCAGCAGCTTATCGGCCGGGGGTTACGGAAACACCATATATTTT
CASSLSAGGYGNTIYF
>TRBJ1-1|-|-|TRBV18
TGTGCCAGCCACAGCGGCGACGGGAACACTGAAGCTTTCTTT
CASHSGDGNTEAFF
>TRBJ2-1|-|-|TRBV30
TGTGCCTGGAGTGGACCCTCCAATGAGCAGTTCTTC
CAWSGPSNEQFF
>TRBJ2-5|-|-|TRBV6-4
TGTGCCAGCAGTGACTCGGTCAGGGTGCGGGAGACCCAGTACTTC
CASSDSVRVRETQYF
>TRBJ2-5|-|TRBD1|TRBV5-4
TGTGCCAGCAGCGGGAAAAACAGGGGGCTTGGCCAAGAGACCCAGTACTTC
CASSGKNRGLGQETQYF
>TRBJ2-3|few|TRBD2|TRBV15
TGTGCCACCAGCAGATCTCGGACTAGCGGGAGCACAGATACGCAGTATTTT
CATSRSRTSGSTDTQYF
>TRBJ2-7|-|-|TRBV7-8
TGTGCCAGCAGCTTAACCAGGGGCGAGCAGTACTTC
CASSLTRGEQYF
>TRBJ2-7|-|TRBD2|TRBV20-1
TGCAGTGCTAGAGGGACTAGGGAGCAGTACTTC
CSARGTREQYF
>TRBJ1-1|few|TRBD1|TRBV20-1
TGCAGTGCTAGAGATTCGAGGGGGCGAGGCACTGAAGCTTTCTTT
CSARDSRGRGTEAFF
>TRBJ2-1|few|-|TRBV10-1
TGCGCCAGCAGTGATATGGTACTAGCTGATCGAGCCTACAATGAGCAGTTCTTC
CASSDMVLADRAYNEQFF
>TRBJ2-1|-|TRBD2|TRBV19
TGTGCCAGTAGTAGGGGACTAGCGGGACCCAATGAGCAGTTCTTC
CASSRGLAGPNEQFF
>TRBJ2-1|few|-|TRBV21-1
TGTGCCAGCAGACCCTACAATGAGCAGTTCTTC
CASRPYNEQFF
>TRBJ2-5|few|-|TRBV7-2
TGTGCCAGCAGCTTTCCCGTGGGTCTAAGGCAAGAGACCCAGTACTTC
CASSFPVGLRQETQYF
>TRBJ2-1|large|TRBD2|TRBV20-1
TGCAGAGTTACTAGCGGGAGTTTGAATGAGCAGTTCTTC
CRVTSGSLNEQFF
>TRBJ2-3|-|-|TRBV4-3
TGCGCCAGCAGTGGACTAAGCCTCACAGATACGCAGTATTTT
CASSGLSLTDTQYF
>TRBJ1-3|-|-|TRBV9
TGTGCCAGCAGCCCCCGGGCTAACTCTGGAAACACCATATATTTT
CASSPRANSGNTIYF
>TRBJ1-6|-|-|TRBV6-1
TGTGCCAGCACCCTTCGTCGGGATTATAGTTCACCCCTCCACTTT
CASTLRRDYSSPLHF